The clone carrying this TCR beta chain was detected only a few times. What it binds is not known. The record originates from a study of T-cell reconstitution after alpha-beta-depleted transplantation in children. As it was prepared, the TCRbeta library received unique molecular identifiers. In TCRdb, the PCR reads were re-called with MiXCR into one record per CDR3 protein. The repertoire includes 300,000 to 400,000 distinct CDR3 sequences, under 20% of them detected once, and around 43% sits in the top ten. Whole-study results and caveats: Several hundred expanded graft clones reportedly gave rise to the alpha-beta T cells present about two months after transplant. Surviving recipient T cells and thymic progenitors underlay high day-60 TCRbeta diversity in some patients.

The CDR3 runs to 15 residues. CDR1 MNHEY and CDR2 SVGEGT come from the germline V gene. The V segment lost 2 bases and the J segment 6 bases; nucleotides outside the gene matches: 5. The chain recombines TRBV6-2 or TRBV6-3 with TRBJ1-4; 8 bases line up with TRBD1. The TCR was taken from a male patient between 2 and 10 years old who had a stem cell transplant for acute lymphoblastic leukemia, so the T cells may come from the graft donor. Here the sequenced sample was PBMCs, mostly from graft donor cells, taken 360 days after TCRalphabeta/CD19-depleted stem cell transplant. CDR3: CASSYRTGRDEKLFF. The CDR3 DNA follows: TGTGCCAGCAGTTACCGGACAGGGCGGGATGAAAAACTGTTTTTT.